A single sample gave rise to the 30 T cell receptor beta chains below, sequenced in a study of shared clonotypes between healthy human individuals. Method: immunoSEQ multiplex PCR; TCRdb's copy keeps in-frame clones and lacks some. The sample shows 1,400,000 or so clones, approximately 98.5% of them seen only once. Sequencing was done on a sample of naive CD4+ T cells sorted from blood. Subset specified: CD45RA+ positively selected. These receptors all come from a young man in good health.

About this clone itself: This same CDR3 is encoded by further DNA sequences in the sample. The DNA for the CDR3 is TGTGCCAGCAGTCCGCCTGGGGCCAACGTCCTGACTTTC. Translating gives CASSPPGANVLTF. This chain joins TRBV6-5 and TRBJ2-6; no reliable D call. The germline gives CDR1 MNHEY, CDR2 SVGAGI. Deletions cut 5 bases from V and 2 bases from J, with 4 bases between. The CDR3 length is 13 residues.

As concerns this clone: Its ends do not fully match the called genes, so a read error is possible. The V and J genes are TRBV7-9 and TRBJ1-4, with no clear D. The CDR3 runs to 12 residues. From germline, CDR1 is SEHNR and CDR2 FQNEAQ (reference sequence). The DNA of the CDR3 is TGTGCCAGCAGCTTAGTCCCAGACTTTCTTAAGTTT. As protein: CASSLVPDFLKF.

This chain links TRBV15 with TRBJ2-1; unclear D gene. CDR3 size: 13 residues. CDR1 LNHNV and CDR2 YYDKDF come from the germline V gene (reference sequence). The V end was cut by 1 base, the J end by 7 bases, with 8 bases between. For the CDR3, the DNA is TGTGCCACCAGCAGAGTAGGGAAAAATGAGCAGTTCTTC. This encodes CATSRVGKNEQFF.

This chain links TRBV2 with TRBJ1-4, with no clear D. The CDR3 covers 13 residues. Germline V lookup: CDR1 SNHLY, CDR2 FYNNEI. Trimming took 3 bases from V and 4 from J, leaving 6 bases between them. The CDR3 region has the DNA TGTGCCAGCAGTGACACTTATAATGAAAAACTGTTTTTT. Translated: CASSDTYNEKLFF.

This chain uses TRBV7-6 with TRBJ1-5; D is unclear. Per the germline V gene, CDR1 is SGHVS and CDR2 is FNYEAQ. V dropped 8 bases and J dropped 6 bases, with 20 bases sitting between them. CDR3 length: 15 amino acids. The CDR3 protein is CASSTRGGAGQPQHF. CDR3 bases: TGTGCCAGCTCTACCCGGGGAGGCGCAGGTCAGCCCCAGCATTTT.

V usage is TRBV19 and J usage is TRBJ2-7; D gene uncertain. Trimming shortened V by 6 bases and J by 1 base, and 10 bases separated the two germline ends. The CDR3 extends over 13 amino acids. Germline V CDR1 and CDR2: LNHDA, SQIVND (reference sequence). This CDR3 reads CASSIHESYEQYF. CDR3 nucleotide sequence: TGTGCCAGTAGCATACACGAGTCCTACGAGCAGTACTTC.

This clone was picked up one time. CDR3 residues: CASSLASDSPGNTIYF. The CDR3 DNA reads TGTGCCAGCAGTCTAGCTTCGGACAGTCCTGGAAACACCATATATTTT. V usage is TRBV27 and J usage is TRBJ1-3, with D perhaps TRBD1 (6 bases). CDR3 length equals 16 residues. V shed 5 bases and J shed 2 bases, with 16 bases lying between them. In germline, CDR1 is MNHEY, CDR2 SMNVEV (reference sequence).

CDR3: CASSYPPGNTIYF. As DNA, the CDR3 is TGTGCCAGCAGTTACCCCCCCGGAAACACCATATATTTT. V usage is TRBV6-6 and J usage is TRBJ1-3; no clear D gene. Per the germline V gene, CDR1 is MNHNY and CDR2 is SVGAGI (reference sequence). V was cut by 2 bases and J by 4 bases, with 6 bases left in between. The CDR3 spans 13 residues.

As concerns this clone: The identical CDR3 is also encoded by other nucleotide sequences in the sample. This chain links TRBV5-5 with TRBJ2-5; no clear D. This CDR3 comprises 13 residues. The V gene lost 0 bases and the J gene lost 5 bases, with 8 bases spanning the gap. Germline V gives CDR1 SGHKS, CDR2 YYEKEE (reference sequence). The CDR3 DNA is TGTGCCAGCAGCTTGGGTTTCGGGGAGACCCAGTACTTC. It translates to CASSLGFGETQYF. The complete variable domain, with remaining parts taken from reference TRBV5-5 and TRBJ2-5, reads DAGVTQSPTHLIKTRGQQVTLRCSPISGHKSVSWYQQVLGQGPQFIFQYYEKEERGRGNFPDRFSARQFPNYSSELNVNALLLGDSALYLCASSLGFGETQYFGPGTRLLVL.

The chain has TRBV21-1 and TRBJ2-4. TRBV21-1 is termed a pseudogene. The CDR3 is 16 amino acids. The CDR3 nucleotides read TGTGCCAGCAGCAAACCTCGCCAGCTAGCCAAAAACATTCAGTACTTC. Protein: CASSKPRQLAKNIQYF.

The CDR3 sequence: CSVERYRGGETQYF. The CDR3 DNA reads as TGCAGCGTTGAAAGGTATCGGGGAGGAGAGACCCAGTACTTC. V is TRBV29-1 and J is TRBJ2-5, with D possibly TRBD2 on 6 matching bases. V shed 2 bases and J shed 4 bases, with 14 bases lying between them. This CDR3 is built from 14 residues. Looked up from germline, CDR1 is SQVTM and CDR2 is ANQGSEA.

V and J are TRBV28 and TRBJ1-2, with unresolved D. V was clipped by 10 bases and J by 5 bases, with 11 bases between them. Germline-derived CDR1 and CDR2 are MDHEN and SYDVKM. CDR3 length: 11 amino acids. CDR3 bases: TGTGCCACGTCTAACTTTTATGGCTACACCTTC. It encodes CATSNFYGYTF.

The chain joins TRBV10-2 to TRBJ1-2; D might be TRBD1 (6 bases). The CDR3 length is 15 residues. Per the germline V gene, CDR1 is WSHSY and CDR2 is SAAADI. V lost 2 bases, J lost 4 bases, and 14 bases lay in between. CDR3 loop: CASSEPEVGAYGYTF. CDR3 nucleotide sequence: TGCGCCAGCAGTGAGCCGGAGGTGGGGGCCTATGGCTACACCTTC.

The V gene is TRBV9, the J gene TRBJ1-3; TRBD1 is a possible D gene (6 bases). The V and J ends lost 3 bases and 8 bases respectively, with 12 bases between them. The CDR3 covers 13 residues. Germline loops: CDR1 SGDLS, CDR2 YYNGEE. CDR3 nucleotides: TGTGCCAGCAGCGGGACAGTGCGGGACACCATATATTTT. As protein: CASSGTVRDTIYF. The full variable domain, its missing parts supplied by reference TRBV9 and TRBJ1-3, is DSGVTQTPKHLITATGQRVTLRCSPRSGDLSVYWYQQSLDQGLQFLIQYYNGEERAKGNILERFSAQQFPDLHSELNLSSLELGDSALYFCASSGTVRDTIYFGEGSWLTVV.

V and J are TRBV4-3 and TRBJ2-6; D may match TRBD1 or TRBD2 (5 bases each). The V end was cut by 0 bases, the J end by 2 bases, with 14 bases between. Germline CDR1 LGHNA, CDR2 YSLEER. The CDR3 runs to 18 residues. CDR3 residues: CASSQDPGSLAGANVLTF. The CDR3, as DNA: TGCGCCAGCAGCCAAGATCCAGGGAGTTTGGCTGGGGCCAACGTCCTGACTTTC.

This chain joins TRBV29-1 and TRBJ2-3; D assignment may be TRBD1 or TRBD2 (6 bases each). This CDR3 contains 14 residues. The V end was cut by 8 bases, the J end by 3 bases, with 18 bases between. The germline CDR1 and CDR2 sequences are SQVTM and ANQGSEA. In DNA form, the CDR3 reads TGCAGCAAAACAGGGTCTGGGGGGACAGATACGCAGTATTTT. Translating gives CSKTGSGGTDTQYF.

The rearrangement uses TRBV2 and TRBJ2-2, with D tentatively TRBD1 (6 bases). Trimming took off 5 bases at V and 4 bases at J, with 14 bases between the two ends. Per the germline V gene, CDR1 is SNHLY and CDR2 is FYNNEI. The CDR3 has 15 amino acids. Written as DNA, the CDR3 is TGTGCCAGCAGTCTAGACAGGAGGAGCACCGGGGAGCTGTTTTTT. It specifies CASSLDRRSTGELFF.

The chain has TRBV11-3 and TRBJ2-2; D is uncertain. The germline V gene encodes CDR1 SGHNT and CDR2 YENEEA. The CDR3 totals 12 residues. Trimming took off 1 base at V and 7 bases at J, with 4 bases between the two ends. CDR3 DNA sequence: TGTGCCAGCAGCTTAGGGAACGGGGAGCTGTTTTTT. Residues: CASSLGNGELFF.

V gene TRBV5-4 combines with J gene TRBJ2-5; perhaps TRBD2 as D (6 bases). The CDR3 sequence is 15 residues long. In germline, CDR1 is SGHNT, CDR2 YYREEE (reference sequence). Trimming stripped 4 bases from V and 4 bases from J, with 17 bases between. CDR3 sequence (DNA): TGTGCCAGCAGCGTTGACGGGAGTCAAGGAGAGACCCAGTACTTC. This sequence encodes CASSVDGSQGETQYF.

The gene calls are TRBV7-2 and TRBJ2-3, with 9 bases lining up with TRBD2. Trimming cost V 3 bases and J 2 bases; bases outside gene matches: 6. The CDR3 runs 16 residues. In germline, CDR1 is SGHTA, CDR2 FQGNSA. CDR3 protein: CASSLVAGGTTDTQYF. The CDR3 DNA follows: TGTGCCAGCAGCTTGGTGGCGGGAGGGACCACAGATACGCAGTATTTT. The whole variable domain, remainder taken from reference TRBV7-2 and TRBJ2-3, is GAGVSQSPSNKVTEKGKDVELRCDPISGHTALYWYRQSLGQGLEFLIYFQGNSAPDKSGLPSDRFSAERTGGSVSTLTIQRTQQEDSAVYLCASSLVAGGTTDTQYFGPGTRLTVL.

As to this clone: The same CDR3 also results from other DNA sequences found in this sample. The V and J genes are TRBV10-1 and TRBJ2-3; no clear D. The V gene's germline CDR1 is WNHNN and CDR2 SYGVQD (reference sequence). Trimming left V 3 bases short and J 6 bases short, with 4 bases between. The CDR3 consists of 11 residues. Here the CDR3 reads CASSDRDTQYF. CDR3 nucleotide sequence: TGCGCCAGCAGTGATAGGGATACGCAGTATTTT.

The chain carries TRBV6-5 and TRBJ1-5, with a tentative D call TRBD1 (6 bases). Germline V CDR1 and CDR2: MNHEY, SVGAGI. The ends were cut back, 5 bases at V and 7 bases at J, with 18 bases in the middle. CDR3 size: 15 residues. Written as DNA, the CDR3 is TGTGCCAGCAGTACCGGCGGGGGGCTCGTACAGCCCCAGCATTTT. It yields the protein CASSTGGGLVQPQHF.

This sequence joins TRBV5-1 and TRBJ1-1; D may be TRBD1 (5 bases). This CDR3 has 14 residues. The germline V gene has CDR1 SGHRS and CDR2 YFSETQ. V gave up 2 bases and J gave up 4 bases, with 12 bases separating them. CDR3 region: CASSFFGGGTEAFF. The CDR3 bases are TGCGCCAGCAGCTTCTTTGGGGGAGGCACTGAAGCTTTCTTT.

CDR3 protein: CASSLTGDTSGEQYF. CDR3 coding DNA: TGTGCCAGCAGCTTGACCGGGGACACGTCTGGCGAGCAGTACTTC. The chain links TRBV5-5 to TRBJ2-7, with D perhaps TRBD1 (6 bases). Trimming took off 1 base at V and 6 bases at J, with 17 bases between the two ends. CDR1 is SGHKS and CDR2 is YYEKEE in the germline V gene (reference sequence). CDR3 length equals 15 residues.

Details on this clone: Other DNA sequences in the sample encode the same CDR3. The chain's CDR3 is CASSVGVNTEAFF. CDR3 nucleotides: TGTGCCAGCAGTGTCGGAGTGAACACTGAAGCTTTCTTT. The chain carries TRBV2 and TRBJ1-1; D gene uncertain. This CDR3 has 13 amino acids. Germline CDR1 SNHLY, CDR2 FYNNEI. Trimming shortened V by 4 bases and J by 0 bases, and 6 bases separated the two germline ends.

This chain links TRBV29-1 with TRBJ2-2, with D possibly being TRBD1 (7 bases). Germline CDR1 is SQVTM and CDR2 is ANQGSEA. V lost 5 bases to trimming and J lost 4 bases, with 17 bases between them. The CDR3 is 15 amino acids. CDR3 sequence: CSVRFGQGGTGELFF. The DNA for the CDR3 is TGCAGCGTTAGGTTTGGTCAGGGGGGCACCGGGGAGCTGTTTTTT.

On this clone itself: Other DNA sequences from this sample encode an identical CDR3 as well. The V gene is TRBV28, the J gene TRBJ2-1; D uncertain. The ends were cut back, 2 bases at V and 0 bases at J, with 8 bases in the middle. The CDR3 contains 15 residues. CDR1 and CDR2 (germline): MDHEN, SYDVKM. CDR3 bases: TGTGCCAGCAGTTTAGGCCGTAGCTCCTACAATGAGCAGTTCTTC. It encodes CASSLGRSSYNEQFF.

V gene TRBV7-9 combines with J gene TRBJ2-5; weak D call: TRBD1 (6 bases). The CDR3 totals 15 residues. The germline CDR1 and CDR2 sequences are SEHNR and FQNEAQ (reference sequence). V was shortened by 5 bases and J by 0 bases, with 13 bases between the two germline ends. The CDR3: CASSPRDKHQETQYF. The CDR3, as DNA: TGTGCCAGCAGCCCCCGGGACAAACACCAAGAGACCCAGTACTTC. Together with reference TRBV7-9 and TRBJ2-5, the CDR3 gives the full variable domain: DTGVSQNPRHKITKRGQNVTFRCDPISEHNRLYWYRQTLGQGPEFLTYFQNEAQLEKSRLLSDRFSAERPKGSFSTLEIQRTEQGDSAMYLCASSPRDKHQETQYFGPGTRLLVL.

The chain recombines TRBV6-5 with TRBJ1-4; no definite D call. V gave up 0 bases and J gave up 11 bases, with 16 bases separating them. Germline CDR1 reads MNHEY; CDR2 reads SVGAGI. This CDR3 spans 15 amino acids. In nucleotides, the CDR3 is TGTGCCAGCAGTTACTCGCAGCCCGCCCTGGAGAAACTGTTTTTT. It translates to CASSYSQPALEKLFF.

The J gene is TRBJ2-1, the V gene TRBV9; TRBD1 matches at 7 bases. The length of the CDR3 is 16 residues. From germline, CDR1 is SGDLS and CDR2 YYNGEE. Trimming cost V 0 bases and J 5 bases; bases outside gene matches: 8. CDR3 sequence: CASSVAETGTHNEQFF. The CDR3 bases are TGTGCCAGCAGCGTAGCTGAGACAGGGACCCACAATGAGCAGTTCTTC.